The 16 T cell receptor beta chains below all came from one sample that was sequenced in a study of T cells in Graves' hyperthyroidism and ophthalmopathy. The TCR beta CDR3 regions underwent amplification using RNA transcripts as the source. Primed by the HTBI set, a first-round RT-PCR was run on the TCR CDR3. TCRdb re-called the multiplex PCR reads with MiXCR, one entry per CDR3 protein. This repertoire shows about 760,000 distinct CDR3 sequences, 35% found once; its top ten account for approximately 31%. Sequenced material: blood. Source of these receptors: a woman aged 35 to 49 with Graves' hyperthyroidism.

This chain uses TRBV7-9 with TRBJ2-2; D perhaps matches TRBD1 (5 bases). Trimming cost V 5 bases and J 0 bases, with 10 bases left between them. CDR3 length: 15 amino acids. Germline lookup yields CDR1 SEHNR and CDR2 FQNEAQ (reference sequence). The CDR3 protein is CASSPQGPNTGELFF. CDR3 nucleotide sequence: TGTGCCAGCAGCCCCCAGGGCCCGAACACCGGGGAGCTGTTTTTT. Filled out from reference TRBV7-9 and TRBJ2-2, the complete variable domain reads DTGVSQNPRHKITKRGQNVTFRCDPISEHNRLYWYRQTLGQGPEFLTYFQNEAQLEKSRLLSDRFSAERPKGSFSTLEIQRTEQGDSAMYLCASSPQGPNTGELFFGEGSRLTVL.

Comments on this clonotype: Relative to the germline gene, one junction end is altered; a read error may explain this. The genes are TRBV2 and TRBJ1-1; D is undetermined. Germline CDR1 and CDR2: SNHLY and FYNNEI. The CDR3 spans 18 residues. This chain's CDR3 is CASTFSPPGSPMNTEALF. CDR3 DNA: TGTGCCAGCACCTTCTCACCCCCTGGCAGTCCCATGAACACTGAAGCTCTCTTT.

The V gene is TRBV11-1, the J gene TRBJ1-3; TRBD1 matches 9 bases. The CDR3 loop spans 14 amino acids. V shed 7 bases, J shed 4 bases, and the junction held 5 bases outside the gene matches. Per germline, CDR1 SGHAT and CDR2 FQDESV (reference sequence). The CDR3 DNA is TGTGCCAGCATCAGGACAGGGGCCGGAAACACCATATATTTT. This encodes CASIRTGAGNTIYF.

This clonotype was counted once. This chain connects TRBV2 to TRBJ1-5; no reliable D call. The germline CDR1 and CDR2 sequences are SNHLY and FYNNEI. CDR3 size: 12 residues. V lost 8 bases and J lost 3, with 8 bases in between. CDR3 residues: CASGGFNQPQHF. The CDR3, as DNA: TGTGCCAGCGGAGGATTCAATCAGCCCCAGCATTTT.

This clonotype occurred a few times. The chain couples TRBV11-2 to TRBJ1-1; D might be TRBD1 (6 bases). The CDR3 has 15 amino acids. The V gene lost 4 bases and the J gene lost 1 base, with 13 bases spanning the gap. Germline CDR1 reads SGHAT; CDR2 reads FQNNGV. CDR3 amino acids: CASSSRTERNTEAFF. In nucleotides, the CDR3 is TGTGCCAGCAGCTCCAGGACAGAAAGGAACACTGAAGCTTTCTTT.

This clonotype has more than one count but fewer than ten. The V gene is TRBV4-1, the J gene TRBJ1-5; 9 nucleotides line up with TRBD1. The CDR3 is made up of 16 amino acids. With 0 bases clipped from V and 6 bases from J, the junction kept 6 bases outside the gene matches. In germline, CDR1 is MGHRA, CDR2 YSYEKL. This chain's CDR3 is CASSQEEGQGGQPQHF. The CDR3 nucleotides read TGCGCCAGCAGCCAAGAGGAGGGACAGGGAGGTCAGCCCCAGCATTTT.

With respect to this clonotype: Here the CDR3 omits its conserved ending phenylalanine or tryptophan, so a read error is the likely source. V gene TRBV7-2 combines with J gene TRBJ1-1, with D perhaps matching TRBD1 (5 bases). CDR1 and CDR2 from the germline V gene are SGHTA and FQGNSA. The length of the CDR3 is 13 residues. The CDR3: CGIGGGVNTEAFL. For the CDR3, the DNA is TGTGGCATAGGCGGGGGGGTGAACACTGAAGCTTTCCTT.

The chain is built from TRBV19 and TRBJ1-5, with unresolved D. CDR1 and CDR2 (germline): LNHDA, SQIVND (reference sequence). The V and J ends lost 4 bases and 7 bases respectively, with 5 bases between them. The CDR3 covers 11 residues. This chain's CDR3 is CASSRGQPQHF. In DNA form, the CDR3 reads TGTGCCAGTAGTAGAGGGCAGCCCCAGCATTTT. Full variable domain (rest looked up from reference TRBV19 and TRBJ1-5): DGGITQSPKYLFRKEGQNVTLSCEQNLNHDAMYWYRQDPGQGLRLIYYSQIVNDFQKGDIAEGYSVSREKKESFPLTVTSAQKNPTAFYLCASSRGQPQHFGDGTRLSIL.

This clonotype occurred many times. V gene TRBV6-4 combines with J gene TRBJ1-1; D not resolved. Trimming took off 4 bases at V and 5 bases at J, with 20 bases between the two ends. Looked up from germline, CDR1 is MRHNA and CDR2 is SNTAGT. The CDR3 runs to 16 residues. The CDR3, as DNA: TGTGCCAGCAGTGCGACGTTTACCTCGGGAGGGACTGAAGCTTTCTTT. This gives the protein CASSATFTSGGTEAFF.

A remark on this clonotype: Germline and junction disagree at one end, which may indicate a read error. V usage is TRBV7-2 and J usage is TRBJ1-5; possible D gene TRBD1, 5 bases. Germline V gene sequence: CDR1 SGHTA, CDR2 FQGNSA. CDR3 length: 14 amino acids. The chain's CDR3 is CARSSGRGRGPQHF. In nucleotides, the CDR3 is TGTGCCCGCAGCTCCGGACGGGGAAGGGGCCCCCAGCATTTT.

This clonotype was counted ten times or more. The gene calls are TRBV7-2 and TRBJ2-5, with 12 nucleotides matching TRBD2. The CDR3 runs to 17 residues. The germline gives CDR1 SGHTA, CDR2 FQGNSA. V lost 1 base to trimming and J lost 5 bases; unmatched junction nucleotides: 8. The CDR3 protein is CASSLVASGRAGETQYF. CDR3 coding DNA: TGTGCCAGCAGCTTAGTGGCTAGCGGGAGGGCCGGTGAGACCCAGTACTTC.

This clonotype was recorded at least ten times. The genes are TRBV12-3 or TRBV12-4 and TRBJ2-7; tentatively, D is TRBD2 (5 bases). This CDR3 has 13 residues. V was clipped by 6 bases and J by 5 bases, with 14 bases between them. The CDR3 protein is CASSILVPDEQYF. CDR3 coding DNA: TGTGCCAGCAGCATACTAGTACCTGACGAGCAGTACTTC.

The chain combines TRBV6-5 with TRBJ1-5; TRBD1 aligns across 7 bases. This CDR3 region has 17 residues. The V gene's germline CDR1 is MNHEY and CDR2 SVGAGI. The V gene end was trimmed by 6 bases and the J gene end by 0 bases; junction bases not matched to a gene: 11. The CDR3 bases are TGTGCCAGCAGCCAAGGGGACACAGGGGTTAGCAATCAGCCCCAGCATTTT. As protein: CASSQGDTGVSNQPQHF.

Points on this clonotype: This sequence may be a read error, since a much larger clone differs from it by one base. The CDR3 DNA reads TGCGCCAGCCGGGGTTGGTCCGGGACAGACTACCAGCAGTACTTC. Encoded protein: CASRGWSGTDYQQYF. The chain couples TRBV5-1 to TRBJ2-7; 7 bases align to TRBD1. The CDR3 has 15 amino acids. CDR1 is SGHRS and CDR2 is YFSETQ in the germline V gene.

This clonotype has at least ten counts. The chain carries TRBV7-9 and TRBJ1-1, with D maybe TRBD1 (5 bases). Germline V gene sequence: CDR1 SEHNR, CDR2 FQNEAQ (reference sequence). V was shortened by 2 bases and J by 5 bases, with 6 bases between the two germline ends. This CDR3 spans 12 amino acids. The DNA of the CDR3 is TGTGCCAGCAGCTTATGGGGGACTGAAGCTTTCTTT. Translating it yields CASSLWGTEAFF. The variable domain in full, completed from reference TRBV7-9 and TRBJ1-1, reads DTGVSQNPRHKITKRGQNVTFRCDPISEHNRLYWYRQTLGQGPEFLTYFQNEAQLEKSRLLSDRFSAERPKGSFSTLEIQRTEQGDSAMYLCASSLWGTEAFFGQGTRLTVV.

This clonotype has ten or more counts. This chain links TRBV5-1 with TRBJ2-7, with 8 bases identical to TRBD1. The CDR3 runs 14 residues. V was clipped by 3 bases and J by 5 bases; unmatched bases: 7. Germline CDR1 is SGHRS and CDR2 is YFSETQ. CDR3 in DNA: TGCGCCAGCAGCTCCGGACAGGGAGGTCACGAGCAGTACTTC. It is translated as CASSSGQGGHEQYF. Full variable domain (outside the CDR3, taken from reference TRBV5-1 and TRBJ2-7): KAGVTQTPRYLIKTRGQQVTLSCSPISGHRSVSWYQQTPGQGLQFLFEYFSETQRNKGNFPGRFSGRQFSNSRSEMNVSTLELGDSALYLCASSSGQGGHEQYFGPGTRLTVT.